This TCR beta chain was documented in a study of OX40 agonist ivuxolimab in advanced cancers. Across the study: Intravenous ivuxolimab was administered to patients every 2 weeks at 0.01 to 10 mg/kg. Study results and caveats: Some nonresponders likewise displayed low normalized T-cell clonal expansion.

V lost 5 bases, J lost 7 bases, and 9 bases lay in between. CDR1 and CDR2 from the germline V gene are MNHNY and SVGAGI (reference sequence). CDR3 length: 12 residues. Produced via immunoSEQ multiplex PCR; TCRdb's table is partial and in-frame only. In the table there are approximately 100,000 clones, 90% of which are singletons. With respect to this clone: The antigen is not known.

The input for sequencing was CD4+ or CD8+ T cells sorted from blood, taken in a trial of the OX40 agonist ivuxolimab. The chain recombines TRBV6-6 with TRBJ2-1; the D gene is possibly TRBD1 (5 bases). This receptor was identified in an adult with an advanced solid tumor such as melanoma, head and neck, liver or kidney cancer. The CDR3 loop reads CASSLQVNEQFF. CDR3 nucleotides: TGTGCCAGCAGTCTACAGGTGAATGAGCAGTTCTTC.